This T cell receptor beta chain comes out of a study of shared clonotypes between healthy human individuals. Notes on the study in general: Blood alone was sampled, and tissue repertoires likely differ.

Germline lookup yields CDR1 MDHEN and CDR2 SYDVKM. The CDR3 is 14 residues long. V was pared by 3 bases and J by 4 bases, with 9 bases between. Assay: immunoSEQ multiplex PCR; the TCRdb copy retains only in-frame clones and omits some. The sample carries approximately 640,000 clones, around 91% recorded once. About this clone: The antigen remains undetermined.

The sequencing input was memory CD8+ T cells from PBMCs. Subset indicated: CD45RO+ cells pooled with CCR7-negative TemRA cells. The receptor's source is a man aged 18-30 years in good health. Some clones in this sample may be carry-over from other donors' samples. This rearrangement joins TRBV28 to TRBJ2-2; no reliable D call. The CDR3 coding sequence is TGTGCCAGCAGTTTGATCTTGGGCACCGGGGAGCTGTTTTTT. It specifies CASSLILGTGELFF. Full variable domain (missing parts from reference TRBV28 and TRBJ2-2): DVKVTQSSRYLVKRTGEKVFLECVQDMDHENMFWYRQDPGLGLRLIYFSYDVKMKEKGDIPEGYSVSREKKERFSLILESASTNQTSMYLCASSLILGTGELFFGEGSRLTVL.